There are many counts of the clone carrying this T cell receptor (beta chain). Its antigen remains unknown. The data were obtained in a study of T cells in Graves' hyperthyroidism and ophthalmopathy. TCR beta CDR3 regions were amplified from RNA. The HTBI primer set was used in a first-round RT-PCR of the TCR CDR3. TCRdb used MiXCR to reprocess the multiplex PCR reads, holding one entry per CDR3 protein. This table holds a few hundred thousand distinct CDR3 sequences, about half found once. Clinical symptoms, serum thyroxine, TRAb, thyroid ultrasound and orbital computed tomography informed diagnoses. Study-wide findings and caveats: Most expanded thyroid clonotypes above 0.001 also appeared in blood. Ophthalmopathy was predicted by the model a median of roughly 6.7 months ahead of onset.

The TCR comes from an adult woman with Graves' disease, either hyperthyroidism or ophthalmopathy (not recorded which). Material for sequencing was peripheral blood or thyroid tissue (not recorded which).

DNA for the CDR3: TGCGCCAGCAGCTTGGTAGGGGCCGACGGTCAGCCCCAGCATTTT. Translating it yields CASSLVGADGQPQHF. The V call is TRBV5-1, the J call TRBJ1-5; D might be TRBD1 (5 bases). The germline V gene encodes CDR1 SGHRS and CDR2 YFSETQ. The CDR3 is 15 amino acids. Trimming cost V 0 bases and J 6 bases, with 13 bases left between them.